A selection of T cell receptor beta chains follows, all from one sample in a study of T cell responses to AZD1222 COVID-19 vaccine. The protocol was immunoSEQ multiplex PCR, while the TCRdb copy is restricted to in-frame clones and leaves out a portion. This sample carries more than 150,000 clones, 70% to 90% of them seen once, and the ten largest clones take about 0.49%. Source: peripheral blood, taken on day 0 of AZD1222 vaccination. These receptors all come from an adult in good health. Both conserved end residues are part of each CDR3. The D gene is left open where the match is weak. Clone size is given for some rows only: seen once, a few or many times, or a class if the clone is expanded.

V gene	J gene	D gene	clone size	CDR3 protein	CDR3 DNA
TRBV23-1	TRBJ1-2	TRBD1	NA	CASSHLQGVSYGYTF	TGCGCCAGCAGTCACCTACAGGGGGTGAGCTATGGCTACACCTTC
TRBV24-1	TRBJ2-1	NA	NA	CATNQGGYNEQFF	TGTGCCACCAACCAGGGTGGGTACAATGAGCAGTTCTTC
TRBV21-1	TRBJ1-2	NA	once	CASTKGGKQGLRYGYTF	TGTGCCAGCACCAAGGGGGGGAAACAGGGGTTACGGTATGGCTACACCTTC
TRBV9	TRBJ1-1	NA	NA	CASSVGRPNTEAFF	TGTGCCAGCAGCGTAGGGAGGCCTAACACTGAAGCTTTCTTT
TRBV9	TRBJ2-7	TRBD2	NA	CASSGRLAGSYEQYF	TGTGCCAGCAGCGGTCGACTAGCGGGGTCCTACGAGCAGTACTTC
TRBV4-1	TRBJ2-1	TRBD1	NA	CASSRDRTYNEQFF	TGCGCCAGCAGCCGGGACAGGACCTACAATGAGCAGTTCTTC
TRBV19	TRBJ2-3	TRBD2	NA	CASSRTSGREDTQYF	TGTGCCAGTAGTCGGACTAGCGGGAGGGAAGATACGCAGTATTTT
TRBV28	TRBJ2-7	TRBD2	NA	CASSWTSGTSYEQYF	TGTGCCAGCAGTTGGACTAGCGGGACCTCCTACGAGCAGTACTTC
TRBV7-6	TRBJ2-3	NA	few	CASSLGSRRTDTQYF	TGTGCCAGCAGCTTAGGGTCCAGGCGCACAGATACGCAGTATTTT
TRBV3-1/TRBV3-2	TRBJ2-7	NA	NA	CASSQGLRDKSYEQYF	TGTGCCAGCAGCCAAGGCCTCCGGGACAAGTCCTACGAGCAGTACTTC
TRBV10-2	TRBJ1-2	NA	few	CASSPGEYGYTF	TGCGCCAGCAGTCCAGGGGAGTATGGCTACACCTTC
TRBV19	TRBJ1-5	NA	NA	CASTPRGGEQPQHF	TGTGCCAGTACTCCCCGGGGAGGGGAGCAGCCCCAGCATTTT
TRBV15	TRBJ2-7	NA	NA	CATGVKSSYEQYF	TGTGCCACCGGGGTCAAGAGCTCCTACGAGCAGTACTTC
TRBV9	TRBJ2-1	NA	NA	CASSVRAELYNEQFF	TGTGCCAGCAGCGTCAGGGCCGAACTCTACAATGAGCAGTTCTTC
TRBV15	TRBJ1-5	NA	NA	CATSYRGKGNQPQHF	TGTGCCACCAGCTACCGGGGCAAGGGCAATCAGCCCCAGCATTTT
TRBV2	TRBJ1-5	NA	NA	CASSLRQIDQPQHF	TGTGCCAGCAGTTTACGACAAATCGACCAGCCCCAGCATTTT
TRBV24-1	TRBJ1-5	NA	NA	CATRGQEGQPQHF	TGTGCCACCAGGGGTCAGGAGGGTCAGCCCCAGCATTTT
TRBV6-2/TRBV6-3	TRBJ2-3	NA	NA	CASSYSTASTDTQYF	TGTGCCAGCAGTTACTCGACCGCTAGCACAGATACGCAGTATTTT
TRBV9	TRBJ1-6	TRBD1	NA	CASSVAGTGGDSPLHF	TGTGCCAGCAGCGTAGCGGGGACAGGGGGGGATTCACCCCTCCACTTT
TRBV10-1	TRBJ2-1	NA	NA	CASSVSQRNEQFF	TGCGCCAGCAGTGTAAGTCAGCGCAATGAGCAGTTCTTC